This T cell receptor (beta chain) was identified in a study of blood T cell repertoires in COVID-19. Study-wide context: Samples taken during acute and convalescent COVID-19 were collected in the United States, Italy and Spain. T cells, B-cell-depleted T cells, or PBMCs supplied cDNA or gDNA.

Here immunoSEQ multiplex PCR was the method, and the copy in TCRdb shows in-frame clones only, minus some. The profile shows over 80,000 clones, 86% of them singletons. CDR1 and CDR2 (germline): GTSNPN, SVGIG (reference sequence). V shed 1 base, J shed 3 bases, and the junction held 6 bases outside the gene matches. This CDR3 has 17 residues. The source is a man at least 80 years old with active or convalescent COVID-19. Input material: peripheral blood. The chain has TRBV30 and TRBJ2-3; TRBD2 matches at 14 bases. CDR3 in amino acids: CAWSAKGLAGVTDTQYF. CDR3 nucleotide sequence: TGTGCCTGGAGTGCAAAGGGACTAGCGGGAGTTACAGATACGCAGTATTTT.